What follows describes a single TCR beta chain. Researchers report immunoSEQ v3.0 was run at survey level. Only in-frame clones appear in the TCRdb table, and some are missing; sequencing was by immunoSEQ multiplex PCR. Of 35,000 to 45,000 clones in the sample, roughly 85% were seen once. CDR1 and CDR2 (germline): MNHEY, SMNVEV (reference sequence). This CDR3 contains 16 residues. The ends were cut back, 6 bases at V and 0 bases at J, with 15 bases in the middle. This entry belongs to a study of long-term antiretroviral therapy in people with HIV. Each HIV participant was treated in the United States. The content of samples before DNA extraction was roughly 1-10 million cryopreserved PBMC.

This receptor was identified in a man aged 18 to 29 with HIV. J is TRBJ1-5 and V is TRBV27; possibly TRBD1 for D (6 bases). Sequences were derived from unsorted PBMCs, sampled 2.2 years after starting antiretroviral therapy. This CDR3 is CASRERPGDSNQPQHF. The CDR3 DNA follows: TGTGCCAGCAGAGAGAGGCCAGGGGATAGCAATCAGCCCCAGCATTTT.